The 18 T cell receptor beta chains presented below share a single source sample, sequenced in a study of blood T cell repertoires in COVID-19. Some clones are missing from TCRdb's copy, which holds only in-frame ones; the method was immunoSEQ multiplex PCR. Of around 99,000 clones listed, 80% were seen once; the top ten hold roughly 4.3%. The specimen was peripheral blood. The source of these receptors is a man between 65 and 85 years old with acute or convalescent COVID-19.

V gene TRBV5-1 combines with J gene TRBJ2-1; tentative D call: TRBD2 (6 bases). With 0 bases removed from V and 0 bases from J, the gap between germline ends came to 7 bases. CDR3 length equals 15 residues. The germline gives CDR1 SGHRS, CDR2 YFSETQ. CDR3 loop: CASSLVTSSYNEQFF. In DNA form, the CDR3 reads TGCGCCAGCAGCTTGGTGACTAGCTCCTACAATGAGCAGTTCTTC.

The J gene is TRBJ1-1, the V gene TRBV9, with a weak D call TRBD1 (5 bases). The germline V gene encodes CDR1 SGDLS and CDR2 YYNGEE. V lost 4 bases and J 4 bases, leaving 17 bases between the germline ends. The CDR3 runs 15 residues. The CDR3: CASSPRQGVATEAFF. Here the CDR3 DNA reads TGTGCCAGCAGCCCCCGCCAGGGTGTAGCCACTGAAGCTTTCTTT.

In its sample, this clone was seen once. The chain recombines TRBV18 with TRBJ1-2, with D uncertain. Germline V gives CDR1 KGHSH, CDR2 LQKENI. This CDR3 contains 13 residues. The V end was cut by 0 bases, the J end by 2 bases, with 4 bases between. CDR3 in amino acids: CASSPPINYGYTF. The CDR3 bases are TGTGCCAGCTCACCACCTATAAACTATGGCTACACCTTC.

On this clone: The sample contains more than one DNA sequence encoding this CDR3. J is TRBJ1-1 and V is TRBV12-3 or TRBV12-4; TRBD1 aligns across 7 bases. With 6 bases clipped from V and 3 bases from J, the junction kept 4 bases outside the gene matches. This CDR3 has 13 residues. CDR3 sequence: CASRFQGDTEAFF. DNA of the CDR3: TGTGCCAGCAGATTTCAGGGGGACACTGAAGCTTTCTTT.

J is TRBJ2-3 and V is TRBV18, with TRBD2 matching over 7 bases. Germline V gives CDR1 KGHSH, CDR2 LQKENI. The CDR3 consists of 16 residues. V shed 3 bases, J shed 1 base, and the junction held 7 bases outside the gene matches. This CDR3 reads CASSPHRGGGTDTQYF. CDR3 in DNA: TGTGCCAGCTCACCCCACCGTGGGGGGGGCACAGATACGCAGTATTTT.

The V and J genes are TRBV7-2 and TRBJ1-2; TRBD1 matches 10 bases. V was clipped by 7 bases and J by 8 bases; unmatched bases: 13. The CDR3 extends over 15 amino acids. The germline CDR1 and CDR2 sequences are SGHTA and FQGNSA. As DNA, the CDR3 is TGTGCCAGCACCCGGGACAGGGGAGCTCTGGTAGGCTACACCTTC. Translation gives CASTRDRGALVGYTF.

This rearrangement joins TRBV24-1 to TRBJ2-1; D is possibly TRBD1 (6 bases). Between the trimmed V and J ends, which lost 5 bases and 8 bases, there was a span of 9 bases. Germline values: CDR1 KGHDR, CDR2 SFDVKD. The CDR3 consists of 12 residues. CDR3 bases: TGTGCCACCAGTGGCCGGACAGATGAGCAGTTCTTC. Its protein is CATSGRTDEQFF.

CDR3: CASSPGQGRTTGELFF. The CDR3 nucleotides are TGTGCCAGCTCCCCAGGACAGGGCAGGACCACCGGGGAGCTGTTTTTT. This chain connects TRBV18 to TRBJ2-2; 8 nucleotides line up with TRBD1. Germline V gene data show CDR1 as KGHSH and CDR2 as LQKENI. J gave up 4 bases and V 6 bases, and 10 bases lay outside the gene matches. This CDR3 has 16 amino acids. Combining the CDR3 with reference TRBV18 and TRBJ2-2 gives the whole variable domain NAGVMQNPRHLVRRRGQEARLRCSPMKGHSHVYWYRQLPEEGLKFMVYLQKENIIDESGMPKERFSAEFPKEGPSILRIQQVVRGDSAAYFCASSPGQGRTTGELFFGEGSRLTVL.

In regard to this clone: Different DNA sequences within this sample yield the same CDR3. For the CDR3, the DNA is TGTGCCAGCAGTTTAGGGCGCAATCAGCCCCAGCATTTT. Its protein product is CASSLGRNQPQHF. V usage is TRBV12-3 or TRBV12-4 and J usage is TRBJ1-5; D is undetermined. Trimming left V 1 base short and J 2 bases short, with 3 bases between. The CDR3 spans 13 residues.

Written as DNA, the CDR3 is TGTGCCAGCAGCAGGGCAACAGGGGCCTACGAGCAGTACTTC. It codes for CASSRATGAYEQYF. This sequence joins TRBV3-1 (or the pseudogene TRBV3-2) and TRBJ2-7, with 7 bases identical to TRBD1. The CDR3 is 14 amino acids. V lost 5 bases to trimming and J lost 2 bases; unmatched junction nucleotides: 6. Germline V gives CDR1 LGHDT, CDR2 YNNKEL (reference sequence).

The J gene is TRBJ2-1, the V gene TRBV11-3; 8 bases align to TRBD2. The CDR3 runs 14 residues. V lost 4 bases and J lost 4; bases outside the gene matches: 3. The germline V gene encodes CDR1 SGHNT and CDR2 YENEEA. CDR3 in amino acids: CASSSGLAYNEQFF. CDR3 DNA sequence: TGTGCCAGCAGCTCAGGACTAGCTTACAATGAGCAGTTCTTC.

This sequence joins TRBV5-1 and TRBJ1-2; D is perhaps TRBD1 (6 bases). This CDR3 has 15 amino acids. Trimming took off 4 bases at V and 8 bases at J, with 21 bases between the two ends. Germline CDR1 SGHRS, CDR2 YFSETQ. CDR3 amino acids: CASSPNSGGADGYTF. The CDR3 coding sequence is TGCGCCAGCAGCCCCAACTCGGGGGGGGCTGACGGCTACACCTTC.

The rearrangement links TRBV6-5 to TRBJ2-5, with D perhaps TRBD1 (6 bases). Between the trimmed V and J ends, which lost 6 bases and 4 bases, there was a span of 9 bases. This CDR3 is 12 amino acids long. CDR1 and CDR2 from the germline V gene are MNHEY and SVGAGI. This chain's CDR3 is CASRDSGETQYF. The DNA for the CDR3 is TGTGCCAGCAGGGACAGTGGAGAGACCCAGTACTTC.

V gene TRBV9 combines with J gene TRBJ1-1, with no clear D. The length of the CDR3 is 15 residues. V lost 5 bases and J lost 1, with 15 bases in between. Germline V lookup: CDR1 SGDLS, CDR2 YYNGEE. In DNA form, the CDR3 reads TGTGCCAGCAGGGGAGTGGGAGGAGGGAACACTGAAGCTTTCTTT. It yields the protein CASRGVGGGNTEAFF. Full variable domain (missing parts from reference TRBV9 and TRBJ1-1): DSGVTQTPKHLITATGQRVTLRCSPRSGDLSVYWYQQSLDQGLQFLIQYYNGEERAKGNILERFSAQQFPDLHSELNLSSLELGDSALYFCASRGVGGGNTEAFFGQGTRLTVV.

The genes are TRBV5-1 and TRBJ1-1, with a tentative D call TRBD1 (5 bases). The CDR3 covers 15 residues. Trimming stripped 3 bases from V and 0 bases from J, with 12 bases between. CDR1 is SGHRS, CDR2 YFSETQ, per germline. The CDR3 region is CASSYVGGMNTEAFF. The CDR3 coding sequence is TGCGCCAGCAGCTACGTTGGGGGGATGAACACTGAAGCTTTCTTT. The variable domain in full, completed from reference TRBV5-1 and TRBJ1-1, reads KAGVTQTPRYLIKTRGQQVTLSCSPISGHRSVSWYQQTPGQGLQFLFEYFSETQRNKGNFPGRFSGRQFSNSRSEMNVSTLELGDSALYLCASSYVGGMNTEAFFGQGTRLTVV.

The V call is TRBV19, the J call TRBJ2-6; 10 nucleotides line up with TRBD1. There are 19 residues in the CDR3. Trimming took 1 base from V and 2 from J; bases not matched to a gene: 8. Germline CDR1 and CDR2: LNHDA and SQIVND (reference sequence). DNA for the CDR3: TGTGCCAGTAGTATAGTCGACAGGGGGCGTGGGACTGGGGCCAACGTCCTGACTTTC. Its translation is CASSIVDRGRGTGANVLTF.

The CDR3 bases are TGCGCCAGCAGCTTGGAGGCTAGGCAGGGGTCAGATACGCAGTATTTT. Its protein is CASSLEARQGSDTQYF. V gene TRBV5-1 combines with J gene TRBJ2-3; D may be TRBD1 (6 bases). CDR1 SGHRS and CDR2 YFSETQ come from the germline V gene. The CDR3 loop spans 16 amino acids. V dropped 0 bases and J dropped 4 bases, with 15 bases sitting between them.

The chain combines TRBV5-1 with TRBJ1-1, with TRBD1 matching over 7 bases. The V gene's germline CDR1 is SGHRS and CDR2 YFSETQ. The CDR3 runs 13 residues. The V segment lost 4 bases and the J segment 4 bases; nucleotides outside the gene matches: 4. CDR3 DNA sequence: TGCGCCAGCAGCCCGACAGGGCCCACTGAAGCTTTCTTT. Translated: CASSPTGPTEAFF.